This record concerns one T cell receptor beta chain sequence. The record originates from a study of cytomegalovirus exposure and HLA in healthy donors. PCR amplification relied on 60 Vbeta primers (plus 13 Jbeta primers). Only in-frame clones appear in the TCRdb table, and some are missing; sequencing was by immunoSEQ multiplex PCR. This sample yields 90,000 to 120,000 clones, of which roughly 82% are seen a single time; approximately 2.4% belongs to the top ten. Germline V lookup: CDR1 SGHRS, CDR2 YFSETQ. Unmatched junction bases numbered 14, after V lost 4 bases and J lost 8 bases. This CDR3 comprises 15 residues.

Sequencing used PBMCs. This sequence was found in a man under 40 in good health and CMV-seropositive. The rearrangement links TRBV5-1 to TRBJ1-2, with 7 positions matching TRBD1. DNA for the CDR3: TGCGCCAGCAGCCGTACGACAGGGCTTATGAGAGGCTACACCTTC. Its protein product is CASSRTTGLMRGYTF.